Below, 5 T cell receptor beta chains from the same sample are listed, as sequenced in a study of T cell repertoires in cytomegalovirus infection. No antigen is known for these receptors. TCRdb ran MiXCR on the reads and lists one entry per CDR3 protein. This sample has hundreds of thousands of distinct CDR3 sequences, with approximately 32% found just once. Material: cultured CD8+ T cells from PBMCs, obtained from culture after CMV antigen stimulation. The receptors derive from a human donor in good health (CMV status not recorded). Some clones in this sample may be carry-over from other donors' samples.

This chain connects TRBV12-3 or TRBV12-4 to TRBJ1-1, with D possibly being TRBD1 (5 bases). The CDR3 is 12 amino acids. Trimming cost V 8 bases and J 7 bases, with 14 bases left between them. The CDR3 nucleotides read TGTGCCAGCTTAAATTGGGGGGTTGAAGCTTTCTTT. This codes for CASLNWGVEAFF.

This clonotype has only a few counts. The chain carries TRBV9 and TRBJ2-5; tentative D call: TRBD2 (5 bases). Germline CDR1 SGDLS, CDR2 YYNGEE. The CDR3 totals 12 residues. Trimming shortened V by 9 bases and J by 5 bases, and 14 bases separated the two germline ends. In nucleotides, the CDR3 is TGTGCCATCCCCCGAGGGCAGGAGACCCAGTACTTC. Translating gives CAIPRGQETQYF. Supplemented by reference TRBV9 and TRBJ2-5, the full variable domain reads DSGVTQTPKHLITATGQRVTLRCSPRSGDLSVYWYQQSLDQGLQFLIQYYNGEERAKGNILERFSAQQFPDLHSELNLSSLELGDSALYFCAIPRGQETQYFGPGTRLLVL.

The table lists this clonotype with a few counts. J is TRBJ1-4 and V is TRBV20-1; perhaps TRBD1 as D (5 bases). The CDR3 extends over 15 amino acids. Trimming left V 3 bases short and J 8 bases short, with 19 bases between. CDR1 is DFQATT, CDR2 SNEGSKA, per germline (reference sequence). CDR3: CSARNGGEWDEKLFF. The CDR3 bases are TGCAGTGCTAGGAATGGCGGGGAATGGGACGAAAAACTGTTTTTT.

This clonotype was counted at least ten times. This sequence joins TRBV7-9 and TRBJ2-3; D is unresolved. V was pared by 2 bases and J by 4 bases, with 13 bases between. This CDR3 has 15 residues. Germline CDR1 reads SEHNR; CDR2 reads FQNEAQ (reference sequence). This chain's CDR3 is CASSLTESESDTQYF. The CDR3 DNA reads TGTGCCAGCAGCTTAACCGAATCGGAATCAGATACGCAGTATTTT.

CDR3 loop: CASSLDGVYEQYV. DNA for the CDR3: TGTGCCAGCAGCTTAGACGGGGTCTACGAGCAGTACGTC. The chain couples TRBV7-6 to TRBJ2-7; perhaps TRBD2 as D (5 bases). Per the germline V gene, CDR1 is SGHVS and CDR2 is FNYEAQ. The CDR3 is made up of 13 amino acids. Trimming cost V 1 base and J 3 bases, with 7 bases left between them.